This TCR beta chain derives from a study of blood T cell repertoires in COVID-19. Study summary: Sources were T cells, B-cell-depleted T cells, or PBMCs; the material itself was cDNA or gDNA.

Original analysis: By means of reference gene primer amplification, nucleated cell counts were estimated. Clones were read by immunoSEQ multiplex PCR, and TCRdb kept only the in-frame ones, dropping some. From that table come the V and J calls and clone size; the DNA was used to work out D and trimming. The sample lists over 95,000 clones, less than 85% occurring once. V was clipped by 4 bases and J by 4 bases, with 4 bases between them. Germline CDR1 is KGHDR and CDR2 is SFDVKD. The CDR3 runs 12 residues. Material for sequencing was peripheral blood. The chain joins TRBV24-1 to TRBJ1-5; D gene unclear. This receptor was taken from a woman of 80 years or more with active or convalescent COVID-19. CDR3 protein: CATSDSNQPQHF. The CDR3 DNA is TGTGCCACCAGTGACTCTAATCAGCCCCAGCATTTT.